This passage covers 8 T cell receptor beta chains from one sample sequenced in a study of shared clonotypes between healthy human individuals. The method was immunoSEQ multiplex PCR; TCRdb's version includes in-frame clones alone and lacks a portion of them. The data show approximately 1,000,000 clones, 78% seen once. Sequencing used memory CD4+ T cells from PBMCs. The subset here: CD45RA-negative fraction. The source of these receptors is a man aged 18 to 30 in good health. Some clones in this sample may be carry-over from other donors' samples.

The chain uses TRBV28 and TRBJ1-5; D gene uncertain. The germline V gene encodes CDR1 MDHEN and CDR2 SYDVKM. There are 15 residues in the CDR3. The germline V and J ends were trimmed by 6 bases and 0 bases, with 12 bases remaining between them. In nucleotides, the CDR3 is TGTGCCAGCAGGAGGAGTGCCCCTAGCAATCAGCCCCAGCATTTT. Translated, it gives CASRRSAPSNQPQHF.

The chain is built from TRBV5-8 and TRBJ2-1; 10 nucleotides align to TRBD2. This CDR3 spans 16 amino acids. The germline V gene encodes CDR1 SGHTS and CDR2 YDEGEE. V gave up 0 bases and J gave up 9 bases; unmatched junction bases: 9. CDR3 protein: CASSLGALAGDGEQFF. The CDR3 DNA reads TGTGCCAGCAGCTTGGGAGCGCTAGCGGGAGATGGTGAGCAGTTCTTC.

The table lists this clone with a few counts. This sequence joins TRBV27 and TRBJ2-3; 7 bases line up with TRBD2. After removal of 6 bases from V and 1 base from J, the junction contained 4 bases not matched to a gene. Germline V gene lookup returns CDR1 MNHEY and CDR2 SMNVEV (reference sequence). The CDR3 sequence is 14 residues long. The CDR3 bases are TGTGCCAGCAGCCGAAGCGGGGGCACAGATACGCAGTATTTT. It translates to CASSRSGGTDTQYF.

The chain couples TRBV7-6 to TRBJ2-5; D gene uncertain. Deletions cut 3 bases from V and 8 bases from J, with 19 bases between. Germline loops: CDR1 SGHVS, CDR2 FNYEAQ. The CDR3 length is 15 residues. The CDR3 protein is CASSFTYSVGATQYF. CDR3 bases: TGTGCCAGCAGCTTCACTTATTCAGTGGGTGCCACCCAGTACTTC.

Many counts were recorded for this clone. This sequence joins TRBV28 and TRBJ1-1; 7 bases match TRBD1. Germline CDR1 reads MDHEN; CDR2 reads SYDVKM. Trimming removed 4 bases from V and 10 bases from J; junction bases left unmatched: 3. The CDR3 contains 11 residues. CDR3 sequence: CASSYGQVAFF. For the CDR3, the DNA is TGTGCCAGCAGTTACGGACAGGTAGCTTTCTTT.

The chain carries TRBV28 and TRBJ2-1; possibly TRBD2 for D (5 bases). CDR3 length: 15 amino acids. Trimming pared 11 bases from V and 0 bases from J, leaving 17 bases between. CDR1 and CDR2 from the germline V gene are MDHEN and SYDVKM. CDR3 in amino acids: CARPTGTGSYNEQFF. DNA of the CDR3: TGTGCCCGCCCTACGGGAACCGGCTCCTACAATGAGCAGTTCTTC.

In its sample, this clone was seen a few times. The V and J genes are TRBV27 and TRBJ2-5; 7 nucleotides align to TRBD1. V dropped 5 bases and J dropped 7; count of bases not matched to a gene: 7. The CDR3 contains 13 residues. Germline CDR1 reads MNHEY; CDR2 reads SMNVEV (reference sequence). The CDR3 bases are TGTGCCAGCAGTCCGGACAGGATTGGGACCCAGTACTTC. It is translated as CASSPDRIGTQYF.

This rearrangement joins TRBV7-3 to TRBJ1-1; D perhaps matches TRBD1 (5 bases). This CDR3 is built from 15 residues. CDR1 SGHTA and CDR2 FQGTGA come from the germline V gene. The V and J ends lost 1 base and 4 bases respectively, with 13 bases between them. CDR3 nucleotides: TGTGCCAGCAGCTTAAAAGGTTCAGGGCCCACTGAAGCTTTCTTT. Encoded protein: CASSLKGSGPTEAFF.